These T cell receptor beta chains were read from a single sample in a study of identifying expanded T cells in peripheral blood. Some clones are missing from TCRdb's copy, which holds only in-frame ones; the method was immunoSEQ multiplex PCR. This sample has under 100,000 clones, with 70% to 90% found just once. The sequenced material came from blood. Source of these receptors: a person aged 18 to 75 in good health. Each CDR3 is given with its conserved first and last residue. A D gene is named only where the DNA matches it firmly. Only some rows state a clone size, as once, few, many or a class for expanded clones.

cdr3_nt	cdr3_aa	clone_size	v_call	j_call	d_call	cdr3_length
TGTGCCAGCAGCTTTCCGGGGGGCCAAGAGACCCAGTACTTC	CASSFPGGQETQYF	.	TRBV7-7	TRBJ2-5	TRBD2	14
TGTGCCAGCTCATCGCCCGCCCTAGGGGCCGCGGGCTACACCTTC	CASSSPALGAAGYTF	.	TRBV18	TRBJ1-2	.	15
TGCGCCAGCAGCCAAGTTGCCGGGGCGGGGAACTACAATGAGCAGTTCTTC	CASSQVAGAGNYNEQFF	.	TRBV4-3	TRBJ2-1	.	17
TGTGCCAGCAGCCTCACAGGGTTGTACACAGATACGCAGTATTTT	CASSLTGLYTDTQYF	.	TRBV7-3	TRBJ2-3	.	15
TGTGCCAGCAGTACAGGGGGCTACACCAATGAAAAACTGTTTTTT	CASSTGGYTNEKLFF	.	TRBV6-1	TRBJ1-4	TRBD1	15
TGTGCCAGTAGCCCCAGCCACGCCGAAGAAAAACTGTTTTTT	CASSPSHAEEKLFF	.	TRBV19	TRBJ1-4	.	14
TGTGCCAGCAGCTGGGGGCAGGGAGGCTATGGCTACACCTTC	CASSWGQGGYGYTF	.	TRBV5-4	TRBJ1-2	.	14
TGTGCCTGGAGTCCAGTATGGGGTGGCTACACCTTC	CAWSPVWGGYTF	.	TRBV30	TRBJ1-2	.	12
TGTGCCAGCAGTAGAGGGAGGGGGACTGAAGCTTTCTTT	CASSRGRGTEAFF	.	TRBV27	TRBJ1-1	.	13
TGTGCCAGCAGCCAACAGAACTCTGGAAACACCATATATTTT	CASSQQNSGNTIYF	.	TRBV7-6	TRBJ1-3	.	14
TGCGCCAGCAGCCTCGACAGGGAGAGGGATGGCTACACCTTC	CASSLDRERDGYTF	.	TRBV4-3	TRBJ1-2	TRBD1	14
TGCGCCAGCAGCTTGTCTCAAGGGACAGGGGATAGTGGCTACACCTTC	CASSLSQGTGDSGYTF	.	TRBV5-1	TRBJ1-2	TRBD1	16
TGTGCCAGCTCACCAGCGGGGGGCAATGAGCAGTTCTTC	CASSPAGGNEQFF	.	TRBV18	TRBJ2-1	TRBD2	13
TGTGCCAGCAGCTTAGGTCGGTGGGAGACCCAGTACTTC	CASSLGRWETQYF	.	TRBV11-2	TRBJ2-5	.	13
TGTGCCAGCAGGCCTATGAACACTGAAGCTTTCTTT	CASRPMNTEAFF	.	TRBV2	TRBJ1-1	.	12
TGTGCCAGCAGCGTAGGACGGGACAGGGGAAATTCTCGCAATGAGCAGTTCTTC	CASSVGRDRGNSRNEQFF	.	TRBV9	TRBJ2-1	TRBD1	18
TGTGCCAGCTTAGGACAGGGCGTCAGAACTGAAGCTTTCTTT	CASLGQGVRTEAFF	once	TRBV7-9	TRBJ1-1	TRBD1	14
TGTGCCAGCAGTTTAGGACAGGGGGGTAGCTATGGCTACACCTTC	CASSLGQGGSYGYTF	.	TRBV6-6	TRBJ1-2	TRBD1	15
TGTGCCAGCAGGTTATCCGTTTTTGGGACAGGGAAGGACAATGAGCAGTTCTTC	CASRLSVFGTGKDNEQFF	once	TRBV27	TRBJ2-1	TRBD1	18
TGTGCCAGTAGTTCCGACAGGGGCCAGATCTATGGCTACACCTTC	CASSSDRGQIYGYTF	.	TRBV19	TRBJ1-2	TRBD1	15
TGCGCCAGCAGCTCTGCGGGAGTGGCCTACAATGAGCAGTTCTTC	CASSSAGVAYNEQFF	.	TRBV5-1	TRBJ2-1	TRBD2	15
TGCGCCAGCAGCTTGGGAACAGACTATGGCTACACCTTC	CASSLGTDYGYTF	once	TRBV5-1	TRBJ1-2	.	13
TGTGCCAGCAGCTTGAGGCCCCTCGGTGAAAAACTGTTTTTT	CASSLRPLGEKLFF	.	TRBV5-6	TRBJ1-4	.	14
TGTGCCAGCAGCCCAGCGGAACAAGAGACCCAGTACTTC	CASSPAEQETQYF	.	TRBV4-2	TRBJ2-5	.	13
TGTGCCTGGAGTGATACAGGGGGTAATTCACCCCTCCACTTT	CAWSDTGGNSPLHF	few	TRBV30	TRBJ1-6	TRBD1	14
TGTGCCAGCAGCCGGGCACAGGGGTCCAGAGAGACCCAGTACTTC	CASSRAQGSRETQYF	.	TRBV5-4	TRBJ2-5	TRBD1	15
TGTGCCAGCAGTTTAGCAGGGAAAAATCAGCCCCAGCATTTT	CASSLAGKNQPQHF	.	TRBV27	TRBJ1-5	.	14
TGCAGCGTTGGACAGGTCTATGGCTACACCTTC	CSVGQVYGYTF	many	TRBV29-1	TRBJ1-2	.	11